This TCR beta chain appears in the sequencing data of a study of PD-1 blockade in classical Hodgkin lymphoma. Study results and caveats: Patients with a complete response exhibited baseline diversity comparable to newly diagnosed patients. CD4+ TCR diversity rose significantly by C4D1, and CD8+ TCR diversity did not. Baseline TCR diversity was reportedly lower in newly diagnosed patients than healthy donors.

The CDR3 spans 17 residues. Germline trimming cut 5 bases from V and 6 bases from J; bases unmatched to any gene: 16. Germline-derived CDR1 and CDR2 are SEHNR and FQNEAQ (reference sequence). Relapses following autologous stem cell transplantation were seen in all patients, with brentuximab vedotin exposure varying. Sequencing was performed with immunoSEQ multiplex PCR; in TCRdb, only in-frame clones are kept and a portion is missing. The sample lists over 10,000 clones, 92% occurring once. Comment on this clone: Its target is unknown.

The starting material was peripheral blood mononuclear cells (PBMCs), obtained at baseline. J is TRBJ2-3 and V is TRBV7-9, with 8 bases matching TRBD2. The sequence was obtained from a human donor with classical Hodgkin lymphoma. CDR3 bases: TGTGCCAGCAGCCCTCTCCTTAGCGGGAATGGCGGGGATACGCAGTATTTT. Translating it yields CASSPLLSGNGGDTQYF.